This T cell receptor beta chain originates from a study of T-cell memory formation after mild COVID-19 (dated by TCRdb to the early 2020s). Regarding the study in general: Most TCR sequence clusters were specific to one of the two donors. Longitudinal TCRalpha and TCRbeta repertoire sequencing tracked T-cell clones expanding and contracting after mild COVID-19 in a couple of donors. The cohort was made up of two young adult volunteers, one female and one male, who were previously healthy.

Ficoll-Paque density gradient centrifugation was used to isolate PBMCs. This clonotype has only a few counts. Its target antigen remains unknown. Within one base of it there is no much larger clone, and no base qualities were kept. The V end loses 4 bases and the J end loses 8 bases, and a stretch of 9 bases separates them. The CDR3 runs 12 residues from the cysteine to the phenylalanine. Only CDR3 DNA is held: 36 bases, read in frame from base 1. From a lookup of the germline V gene, CDR1 and CDR2 are LGHNA and YSLEER. TCRdb lists the instrument as Illumina NovaSeq 6000. Using 5'RACE with constant-segment primers, TCRalpha and TCRbeta cDNA libraries were constructed, with sample barcodes and unique molecular identifiers added in the process. Trizol reagent was used to extract RNA from every sample. Libraries were amplified in two PCR steps, with a second sample barcode and Illumina TruSeq adapters added in the second step. Sequencing of the libraries was done on an Illumina NovaSeq, producing 2 x 150 bp paired-end reads. In the paper's pipeline: With migec v1.2.7, reads were demultiplexed and then collapsed into UMI-guided consensus sequences. With mixcr v2.1.11, UMI consensuses were aligned to TRA and TRB V and J templates and assembled into clonotypes. Clonotypes were classified as expanded or contracted when called significant by both edgeR and NoisET, with noise models trained on biological replicates. For edgeR calls, the cutoffs were a false discovery rate-adjusted p below 0.01 and a log2 fold-change threshold of 1. As an exploratory analysis of dynamics, max-normalized trajectories of the 1000 most abundant clonotypes were examined by PCA with hierarchical clustering. The CD4 or CD8 phenotype of responding clones was assigned using the separately sequenced CD4+ and CD8+ repertoires. The public reads were reanalyzed by TCRdb: fastp trimming at Q25, MiXCR alignment, in-frame beta chains only. Rows are combined by CDR3 protein, so each entry shows the most common genes and DNA. The V and J calls were determined by TCRdb, not by the authors. The sample profile shows 200,000 to 300,000 distinct CDR3 sequences; roughly 10% of them were found once. The ten largest clones add up to more than 20% of the sample.

Overall results and qualifications from the work: The study covered only a couple of mild cases, and larger cohorts including severe cases with pre-infection samples were considered necessary. SARS-CoV-2 specificity of the second-wave clones peaking on day 37 was not confirmed. Clones contracting from day 15 to 85 had balanced CD4/CD8 phenotypes, while a second wave expanding from day 15 to 37 was biased towards CD4+. The detection of some responding clones in pre-infection memory suggests that pre-existing cross-reactive memory T cells joined the SARS-CoV-2 response. Contracting CD4+ clones appeared mostly in the CM and EM memory subsets, whereas CD8+ clones were enriched in EMRA.

The sequenced sample was PBMCs or a T cell subset sorted from them (not recorded which). The clonotype comes from a man aged 18 to 29 who had mild COVID-19 (a few samples of this study predate the infection). The sample titles of this study are shuffled in the database, so cell type and time point are left out; the donor was told from shared clones. The V and J genes are TRBV4-3 and TRBJ2-1; the D gene cannot be resolved reliably. Here is the DNA: TGCGCCAGCAGCCTCGGCGAGTATGAGCAGTTCTTC. Its translation reads: CASSLGEYEQFF.